One sample yielded the 19 T cell receptor beta chains listed below, sequenced in a study of cytomegalovirus exposure and HLA in healthy donors. The method was immunoSEQ multiplex PCR; TCRdb's version includes in-frame clones alone and lacks a portion of them. The profile covers roughly 280,000 clones, with approximately 83% appearing a single time and about 1% taken by the ten largest. Material: PBMCs. The receptors come from a woman aged 18-29 years in good health and CMV-seronegative.

CDR3 DNA: TGCGCCAGCAGCCAAGACCCGTCAGGATCTAGCAATCAGCCCCAGCATTTT. Its protein is CASSQDPSGSSNQPQHF. The V and J genes are TRBV4-3 and TRBJ1-5; D remains ambiguous. V was clipped by 0 bases and J by 0 bases, with 12 bases between them. CDR3 length: 17 amino acids. Germline loops: CDR1 LGHNA, CDR2 YSLEER.

The CDR3 loop reads CASSPWTNPFGTQYF. In DNA form, the CDR3 reads TGTGCCAGCAGCCCTTGGACTAACCCCTTTGGGACCCAGTACTTC. This sequence joins TRBV7-2 and TRBJ2-5; TRBD2 might be the D (6 bases). V gave up 5 bases and J gave up 7 bases, with 20 bases separating them. The germline CDR1 and CDR2 sequences are SGHTA and FQGNSA. CDR3 length: 15 residues.

The CDR3 loop reads CASFPTSGGSHEQYF. As DNA, the CDR3 is TGTGCCAGCTTCCCGACTAGCGGGGGTTCCCACGAGCAGTACTTC. This sequence joins TRBV6-5 and TRBJ2-7; 12 nucleotides match TRBD2. The junction had 10 bases not matched to a gene; V was cut back by 8 bases and J by 5 bases. The CDR3 is 15 residues long. Per germline, CDR1 MNHEY and CDR2 SVGAGI.

This chain links TRBV9 with TRBJ1-1; 7 nucleotides match TRBD1. Unmatched junction bases numbered 5, after V lost 3 bases and J lost 0 bases. The germline CDR1 and CDR2 sequences are SGDLS and YYNGEE. This CDR3 contains 15 residues. The CDR3 is CASSDSTGVNTEAFF. In DNA, the CDR3 is TGTGCCAGCAGCGACTCAACAGGGGTGAACACTGAAGCTTTCTTT.

The V and J genes are TRBV11-2 and TRBJ2-7; tentatively, D is TRBD1 (5 bases). Between the trimmed V and J ends, which lost 5 bases and 4 bases, there was a span of 18 bases. The CDR3 is made up of 15 amino acids. Germline loops: CDR1 SGHAT, CDR2 FQNNGV. The chain's CDR3 is CASSPFSGNVYEQYF. The CDR3 region has the DNA TGTGCCAGCAGCCCCTTCTCAGGGAATGTATACGAGCAGTACTTC.

The CDR3 nucleotides read TGTGCCAGCAGTTCTGGGAACGGGGAAGGCTACACCTTC. Translated, it gives CASSSGNGEGYTF. The chain has TRBV27 and TRBJ1-2; no definite D call. The CDR3 spans 13 residues. Germline CDR1 reads MNHEY; CDR2 reads SMNVEV (reference sequence). With 4 bases removed from V and 8 bases from J, the gap between germline ends came to 14 bases.

V usage is TRBV9 and J usage is TRBJ1-5; possibly TRBD1 for D (5 bases). CDR3 length equals 15 residues. Trimming pared 4 bases from V and 3 bases from J, leaving 14 bases between. Germline V gene sequence: CDR1 SGDLS, CDR2 YYNGEE. The CDR3 DNA follows: TGTGCCAGCAGCCCCGGGACGGGGGTCAATCAGCCCCAGCATTTT. Its protein is CASSPGTGVNQPQHF.

The gene calls are TRBV30 and TRBJ1-4, with D possibly matching TRBD1 (5 bases). This CDR3 region has 16 residues. Germline V gene sequence: CDR1 GTSNPN, CDR2 SVGIG (reference sequence). V was cut by 0 bases and J by 7 bases, with 18 bases left in between. Written as DNA, the CDR3 is TGTGCCTGGAGTGTCGACAGATCCACACGGAGTGAAAAACTGTTTTTT. Translation: CAWSVDRSTRSEKLFF. The complete variable domain, with remaining parts taken from reference TRBV30 and TRBJ1-4, reads SQTIHQWPATLVQPVGSPLSLECTVEGTSNPNLYWYRQAAGRGLQLLFYSVGIGQISSEVPQNLSASRPQDRQFILSSKKLLLSDSGFYLCAWSVDRSTRSEKLFFGSGTQLSVL.

The chain combines TRBV19 with TRBJ1-1, with D possibly TRBD1 on 5 matching bases. Trimming stripped 3 bases from V and 5 bases from J, with 13 bases between. The CDR3 has 14 residues. CDR1 is LNHDA, CDR2 SQIVND, per germline (reference sequence). Written as DNA, the CDR3 is TGTGCCAGTAGTATGTTGGGATCAGGGACTGAAGCTTTCTTT. This sequence encodes CASSMLGSGTEAFF. The full variable domain, in which reference TRBV19 and TRBJ1-1 provide the parts outside the CDR3, is DGGITQSPKYLFRKEGQNVTLSCEQNLNHDAMYWYRQDPGQGLRLIYYSQIVNDFQKGDIAEGYSVSREKKESFPLTVTSAQKNPTAFYLCASSMLGSGTEAFFGQGTRLTVV.

The chain couples TRBV9 to TRBJ2-5; D might be TRBD1 (6 bases). Germline lookup yields CDR1 SGDLS and CDR2 YYNGEE. V gave up 3 bases and J gave up 5 bases, with 11 bases separating them. This CDR3 has 13 residues. The CDR3 coding sequence is TGTGCCAGCAGCGACAGGGTGGGGGAGACCCAGTACTTC. Its protein is CASSDRVGETQYF.

The sample holds a few counts of this clone. The same CDR3 also results from other DNA sequences found in this sample. The rearrangement joins TRBV29-1 to TRBJ1-2; D is possibly TRBD1 (5 bases). CDR1 and CDR2 (germline): SQVTM, ANQGSEA. CDR3 size: 12 residues. Trimming cost V 6 bases and J 3 bases, with 11 bases left between them. CDR3 in amino acids: CSVGGTDYGYTF. The CDR3 nucleotides are TGCAGCGTGGGAGGGACGGACTATGGCTACACCTTC.

The chain links TRBV5-6 to TRBJ2-1; no reliable D call. The V end lost 0 bases, the J end lost 7 bases, and 14 bases lay between the germline ends. The CDR3 extends over 15 amino acids. The germline V gene encodes CDR1 SGHDT and CDR2 YYEEEE. This CDR3 is CASSLGLSTENEQFF. DNA for the CDR3: TGTGCCAGCAGCTTGGGACTTTCCACGGAGAATGAGCAGTTCTTC.

The gene calls are TRBV18 and TRBJ1-4, with 7 bases that match TRBD1. The length of the CDR3 is 16 residues. V shed 2 bases, J shed 4 bases, and the junction held 7 bases outside the gene matches. Germline CDR1 and CDR2: KGHSH and LQKENI. The CDR3 region is CASSPKGALINEKLFF. The CDR3 DNA is TGTGCCAGCTCACCAAAGGGGGCCCTAATTAATGAAAAACTGTTTTTT.

V is TRBV28 and J is TRBJ2-5, with D possibly being TRBD1 (6 bases). V lost 4 bases and J 5 bases, leaving 8 bases between the germline ends. The CDR3 loop spans 12 amino acids. Germline loops: CDR1 MDHEN, CDR2 SYDVKM. Here the CDR3 reads CASSYRVETQYF. The CDR3 DNA is TGTGCCAGCAGTTACAGGGTTGAGACCCAGTACTTC.

This rearrangement joins TRBV6-5 to TRBJ1-5, with D unclear. The CDR3 totals 15 residues. V lost 5 bases to trimming and J lost 1 base, with 12 bases between them. Germline assignment: CDR1 MNHEY and CDR2 SVGAGI. CDR3 region: CASSPGKRSNQPQHF. DNA of the CDR3: TGTGCCAGCAGTCCGGGGAAGAGGAGCAATCAGCCCCAGCATTTT.

The chain recombines TRBV18 with TRBJ2-2, with 7 nucleotides matching TRBD1. The germline gives CDR1 KGHSH, CDR2 LQKENI. J lost 4 bases, V lost 3 bases, and 8 bases had no gene match. The CDR3 consists of 16 residues. CDR3 sequence: CASSPAETGITGELFF. DNA for the CDR3: TGTGCCAGCTCACCGGCCGAGACAGGGATCACCGGGGAGCTGTTTTTT. Drawing the rest from reference TRBV18 and TRBJ2-2, the complete variable domain is NAGVMQNPRHLVRRRGQEARLRCSPMKGHSHVYWYRQLPEEGLKFMVYLQKENIIDESGMPKERFSAEFPKEGPSILRIQQVVRGDSAAYFCASSPAETGITGELFFGEGSRLTVL.

This clone is a singleton in its sample. This chain uses TRBV5-1 with TRBJ2-2; no firm D call. V was trimmed by 1 base and J by 6 bases, leaving 7 bases between them. The CDR3 is made up of 13 amino acids. In germline, CDR1 is SGHRS, CDR2 YFSETQ. The CDR3 DNA follows: TGCGCCAGCAGCTTGCCCCCCGCCGGGGAGCTGTTTTTT. Translation: CASSLPPAGELFF.

The chain recombines TRBV11-2 with TRBJ2-3; D not certain. V lost 0 bases to trimming and J lost 4 bases, with 11 bases between them. This CDR3 is 15 amino acids long. CDR1 is SGHAT, CDR2 FQNNGV, per germline. Here the CDR3 reads CASSLESGLADTQYF. CDR3 DNA: TGTGCCAGCAGCTTAGAGTCAGGCCTGGCAGATACGCAGTATTTT.

The chain has TRBV5-1 and TRBJ1-1; 8 bases line up with TRBD1. The V and J ends lost 6 bases and 6 bases, in that order; junction bases with no gene match: 7. Germline CDR1 is SGHRS and CDR2 is YFSETQ. The CDR3 totals 13 residues. The CDR3 here is CASNDRGQAEAFF. In DNA, the CDR3 is TGCGCCAGCAACGACAGGGGACAGGCTGAAGCTTTCTTT.